Listed below are T cell receptor beta chains from one sample, sequenced in a study of technical replicates of blood from a handful of donors. The method was immunoSEQ multiplex PCR; TCRdb's version includes in-frame clones alone and lacks a portion of them. The repertoire consists of 60,000 to 90,000 clones, with just under 97% occurring once and the leading ten covering roughly 0.2%. What was sequenced was T cells isolated from PBMCs. All receptors derive from a human donor in good health. CDR3s include the opening cysteine and the closing phenylalanine or tryptophan. The order of the fields is D gene, V gene, clone size, J gene, CDR3 DNA, CDR3 protein. D genes are given only for firm matches. Expanded clones get a size class; other rows say once, few or many, or leave the size out.

TRBD1	TRBV5-6	-	TRBJ2-7	TGTGCCAGCAGCTTGGGCCCCGAGACAGGGGGATGGGAGCAGTACTTC	CASSLGPETGGWEQYF
-	TRBV4-1	-	TRBJ2-2	TGCGCCAGCAGCCTCCGACCCCAACCGCAGGGTCCTGGCGGGGAGCTGTTTTTT	CASSLRPQPQGPGGELFF
-	TRBV18	once	TRBJ2-3	TGTGCCAGCTCTTCTAGCGTTGATAGCACAGATACGCAGTATTTT	CASSSSVDSTDTQYF
TRBD1	TRBV6-1	-	TRBJ2-7	TGTGCCAGCAGTGAGTATCCGGGACAGACCTACGAGCAGTACTTC	CASSEYPGQTYEQYF
-	TRBV30	-	TRBJ1-5	TGTGCCTGGAGTGTAGGGGGCAATCAGCCCCAGCATTTT	CAWSVGGNQPQHF
-	TRBV28	-	TRBJ2-3	TGTGCCAGCAGTTCCCTCACCCTAGCCTCCCAGTCTAGCACAGATACGCAGTATTTT	CASSSLTLASQSSTDTQYF
TRBD2	TRBV7-9	-	TRBJ2-3	TGTGCCAGCAGCTTAGGGCACTGGACTAGCGGGAGAGGGGATACGCAGTATTTT	CASSLGHWTSGRGDTQYF
-	TRBV7-9	-	TRBJ2-5	TGTGCCAGCAGCTATAGACAGGATCGGGAGACCCAGTACTTC	CASSYRQDRETQYF
-	TRBV2	-	TRBJ2-7	TGTGCCAGCGGACAGAGCTCCTACGAGCAGTACTTC	CASGQSSYEQYF
-	TRBV7-2	-	TRBJ2-1	TGTGCCAGCAGCCGGTACAATGAGCAGTTCTTC	CASSRYNEQFF
TRBD2	TRBV6-4	-	TRBJ2-7	TGTGCCAGCAGTGACCCTGGACTAGCGGGATACGAGCAGTACTTC	CASSDPGLAGYEQYF